Shown below are 14 T cell receptor beta chains from a single sample sequenced in a study of blood T cell repertoires in COVID-19. The repertoire was sequenced with immunoSEQ multiplex PCR; TCRdb's copy has only in-frame clones and lacks some. The sample yields 310,000 or so clones, around 90% seen once. Sequenced material: peripheral blood. These receptor sequences come from a man aged 30 to 45 with COVID-19, enrolled during active disease.

The V gene is TRBV6-5, the J gene TRBJ1-1, with unresolved D. Germline V gene data show CDR1 as MNHEY and CDR2 as SVGAGI. Trimming took 1 base from V and 0 from J, leaving 9 bases between them. The CDR3 consists of 15 residues. The CDR3 spells CASSYYGVMNTEAFF. CDR3 in DNA: TGTGCCAGCAGTTACTACGGGGTCATGAACACTGAAGCTTTCTTT.

The rearrangement joins TRBV6-2 or TRBV6-3 to TRBJ2-3, with TRBD2 matching 7 bases. From germline, CDR1 is MNHEY and CDR2 SVGEGT. The CDR3 runs 17 residues. After removal of 6 bases from V and 2 bases from J, the junction contained 14 bases not matched to a gene. CDR3 amino acids: CASSLPTSGLNTDTQYF. The CDR3 nucleotides read TGTGCCAGCAGCCTACCAACTTCGGGACTAAACACAGATACGCAGTATTTT.

This rearrangement joins TRBV27 to TRBJ2-5; TRBD2 aligns across 11 bases. Germline V lookup: CDR1 MNHEY, CDR2 SMNVEV (reference sequence). Unmatched junction bases numbered 19, after V lost 5 bases and J lost 5 bases. This CDR3 is 19 amino acids long. The CDR3 is CASSPRTSGYSLGWETQYF. CDR3 nucleotide sequence: TGTGCCAGCAGTCCCCGGACTAGCGGGTACTCACTTGGGTGGGAGACCCAGTACTTC.

V is TRBV16 and J is TRBJ2-3; 10 bases match TRBD1. CDR1 is KGHSY and CDR2 is FQNENV in the germline V gene. The CDR3 has 17 residues. V shed 2 bases, J shed 6 bases, and the junction held 11 bases outside the gene matches. CDR3 in DNA: TGTGCCAGCAGCCAAATCGGGACAGGGGAGGATTTCGATACGCAGTATTTT. This encodes CASSQIGTGEDFDTQYF.

The chain carries TRBV12-3 or TRBV12-4 and TRBJ1-5, with D maybe TRBD1 (5 bases). The CDR3 consists of 13 residues. Trimming removed 8 bases from V and 7 bases from J, with 15 bases in between. The CDR3 sequence is CASWWGGGQPQHF. The CDR3 region has the DNA TGTGCCAGCTGGTGGGGGGGAGGGCAGCCCCAGCATTTT.

The gene calls are TRBV6-6 and TRBJ2-1; 8 positions agree with TRBD1. Germline CDR1 is MNHNY and CDR2 is SVGAGI (reference sequence). The CDR3 loop spans 16 amino acids. J was trimmed by 4 bases and V by 2 bases; bases with no gene match: 7. The CDR3 here is CASSYVQGQVYNEQFF. CDR3 bases: TGTGCCAGCAGTTACGTTCAGGGACAGGTATACAATGAGCAGTTCTTC.

The chain joins TRBV14 to TRBJ2-3, with TRBD1 matching 9 bases. This CDR3 region has 16 residues. Germline CDR1 and CDR2: SGHDN and FVKESK. V lost 6 bases and J lost 6; bases outside the gene matches: 13. CDR3 coding DNA: TGTGCCAGCAGGCCGGGACAGGGACGTACGTTCGATACGCAGTATTTT. It codes for CASRPGQGRTFDTQYF.

The chain has TRBV7-3 and TRBJ1-5; 8 bases agree with TRBD1. V shed 1 base and J 2 bases; nucleotides not matched to a gene: 4. This CDR3 region has 16 residues. Germline V gene data show CDR1 as SGHTA and CDR2 as FQGTGA. The CDR3 is CASSLKQGGRNQPQHF. CDR3 nucleotides: TGTGCCAGCAGCTTAAAACAGGGGGGGCGCAATCAGCCCCAGCATTTT.

The V and J genes are TRBV5-1 and TRBJ2-7, with 12 bases matching TRBD2. Germline V lookup: CDR1 SGHRS, CDR2 YFSETQ. The V segment lost 0 bases and the J segment 3 bases; nucleotides outside the gene matches: 4. This CDR3 is built from 16 residues. DNA for the CDR3: TGCGCCAGCAGCTTGGCCAAGACTAGCGGGGGCTACGAGCAGTACTTC. Protein: CASSLAKTSGGYEQYF. The complete variable domain, with remaining parts taken from reference TRBV5-1 and TRBJ2-7, reads KAGVTQTPRYLIKTRGQQVTLSCSPISGHRSVSWYQQTPGQGLQFLFEYFSETQRNKGNFPGRFSGRQFSNSRSEMNVSTLELGDSALYLCASSLAKTSGGYEQYFGPGTRLTVT.

The chain joins TRBV21-1 to TRBJ2-1; the D call TRBD2 from the table was never checked on the DNA. TRBV21-1 is flagged as a pseudogene. The CDR3 totals 14 residues. CDR3 region: CASSPQRARNEQFF. Here the CDR3 DNA reads TGTGCCAGCAGCCCACAGAGGGCTCGGAATGAGCAGTTCTTC.

This chain connects TRBV7-2 to TRBJ1-5; the D gene is possibly TRBD1 (5 bases). The CDR3 spans 13 residues. CDR1 is SGHTA and CDR2 is FQGNSA in the germline V gene. Trimming left V 1 base short and J 4 bases short, with 5 bases between. CDR3 sequence: CASSLDRNQPQHF. The CDR3 DNA is TGTGCCAGCAGCTTAGACAGGAATCAGCCCCAGCATTTT.

This chain links TRBV18 with TRBJ2-7, with 8 bases matching TRBD2. CDR1 and CDR2 from the germline V gene are KGHSH and LQKENI. CDR3 size: 15 residues. The V gene end was trimmed by 4 bases and the J gene end by 4 bases; junction bases not matched to a gene: 9. The CDR3 region is CASSLPGLGAYEQYF. For the CDR3, the DNA is TGTGCCAGCTCACTACCGGGACTAGGGGCTTACGAGCAGTACTTC.

The V and J genes are TRBV11-2 and TRBJ2-7, with 8 bases fitting TRBD1. There are 15 residues in the CDR3. The germline V gene encodes CDR1 SGHAT and CDR2 FQNNGV. The V gene end was trimmed by 5 bases and the J gene end by 7 bases; junction bases not matched to a gene: 13. CDR3 coding DNA: TGTGCCAGCAGCGCGATGACAGGGGTCCCCCAGGAGCAGTACTTC. It encodes CASSAMTGVPQEQYF.

The chain combines TRBV12-5 with TRBJ2-2, with 10 positions matching TRBD1. The germline V gene has CDR1 LGHNT and CDR2 FRNRAP. This CDR3 contains 15 residues. With V trimmed by 6 bases and J by 2 bases, 3 bases remained unmatched. Here the CDR3 reads CASGKTGGNTGELFF. The CDR3 DNA is TGTGCTAGTGGCAAGACAGGGGGCAACACCGGGGAGCTGTTTTTT.